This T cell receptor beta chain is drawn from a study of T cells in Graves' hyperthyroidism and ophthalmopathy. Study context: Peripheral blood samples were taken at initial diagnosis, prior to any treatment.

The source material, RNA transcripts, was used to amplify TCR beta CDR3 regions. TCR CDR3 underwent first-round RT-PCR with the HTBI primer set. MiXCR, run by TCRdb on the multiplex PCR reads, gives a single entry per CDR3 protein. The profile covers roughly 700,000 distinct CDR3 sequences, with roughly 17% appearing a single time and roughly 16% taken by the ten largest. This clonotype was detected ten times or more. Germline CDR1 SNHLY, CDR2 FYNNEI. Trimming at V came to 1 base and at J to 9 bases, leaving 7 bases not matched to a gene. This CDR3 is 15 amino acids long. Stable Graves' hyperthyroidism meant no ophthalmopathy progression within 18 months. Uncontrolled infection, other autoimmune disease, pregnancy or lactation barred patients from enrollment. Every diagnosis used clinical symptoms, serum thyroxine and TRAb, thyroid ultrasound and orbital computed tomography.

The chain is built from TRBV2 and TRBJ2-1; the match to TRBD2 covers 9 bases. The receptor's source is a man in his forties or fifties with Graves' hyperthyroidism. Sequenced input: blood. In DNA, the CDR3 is TGTGCCAGCAGTGAAGTAGCGGGAGTCGCCGGTGAGCAGTTCTTC. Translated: CASSEVAGVAGEQFF.